Each of the 17 T cell receptor beta chains below was sequenced from the same sample in a study of T-cell reconstitution after alpha-beta-depleted transplantation in children. Researchers prepared the TCRbeta library using unique molecular identifiers, the study reports. TCRdb re-called the PCR reads through MiXCR, storing one row per CDR3 protein. Among 250,000 to 350,000 distinct CDR3 sequences, more than 8% were seen once, and the ten largest hold roughly a tenth. The material was PBMCs from the stem cell graft donor, obtained from the stem cell graft. The receptor source for this set is a human donor who donated a stem cell graft to a child with SCID.

This clonotype was seen only a few times. V usage is TRBV6-5 and J usage is TRBJ1-1; D is perhaps TRBD1 (6 bases). The CDR3 loop spans 14 amino acids. Looked up from germline, CDR1 is MNHEY and CDR2 is SVGAGI. V lost 7 bases to trimming and J lost 5 bases, with 17 bases between them. CDR3 loop: CASIIPEGVTEAFF. The DNA of the CDR3 is TGTGCCAGCATTATACCCGAGGGGGTGACTGAAGCTTTCTTT.

This clonotype came up a few times. The chain recombines TRBV25-1 with TRBJ2-3; 10 nucleotides align to TRBD2. Losses at the gene ends were 6 bases for V and 0 bases for J; bases not matched to a gene: 9. CDR1 MGHDK and CDR2 SYGVNS come from the germline V gene. The CDR3 has 17 amino acids. In DNA, the CDR3 is TGTGCCAGCAGCGAAAACGGACTAGCGGATAGCACAGATACGCAGTATTTT. It encodes CASSENGLADSTDTQYF.

This clonotype showed up just a few times. This rearrangement joins TRBV12-3 or TRBV12-4 to TRBJ2-5; D possibly uses TRBD1 or TRBD2 (5 bases each). This CDR3 comprises 15 residues. With 5 bases removed from V and 4 bases from J, the gap between germline ends came to 17 bases. Written as DNA, the CDR3 is TGTGCCAGCAGTCGGGGCTTTGACGTGGGAGAGACCCAGTACTTC. Protein product: CASSRGFDVGETQYF.

The V gene is TRBV20-1, the J gene TRBJ2-5; D remains ambiguous. This CDR3 is built from 14 residues. Germline-derived CDR1 and CDR2 are DFQATT and SNEGSKA (reference sequence). The ends were cut back, 4 bases at V and 0 bases at J, with 12 bases in the middle. The DNA of the CDR3 is TGCAGTGCTACGGCAGAAACCTACCAAGAGACCCAGTACTTC. This translates into CSATAETYQETQYF.

The chain links TRBV6-2 or TRBV6-3 to TRBJ2-2, with D possibly called TRBD1 or TRBD2 (5 bases each). This CDR3 has 18 amino acids. CDR1 is MNHEY and CDR2 is SVGEGT in the germline V gene. The V gene lost 2 bases and the J gene lost 0 bases, with 16 bases spanning the gap. The CDR3 loop reads CASSYLSPGRANTGELFF. The DNA of the CDR3 is TGTGCCAGCAGTTACCTTAGCCCGGGACGAGCGAACACCGGGGAGCTGTTTTTT.

V and J are TRBV20-1 and TRBJ2-2; weak D call: TRBD2 (6 bases). The CDR3 runs to 13 residues. From germline, CDR1 is DFQATT and CDR2 SNEGSKA (reference sequence). V lost 6 bases and J lost 5, with 13 bases in between. The CDR3 DNA reads as TGCAGTGCCCGAGGGACTTCTACCGGGGAGCTGTTTTTT. Translation gives CSARGTSTGELFF.

This clonotype was observed a handful of times. The rearrangement uses TRBV7-6 and TRBJ1-6; D may be TRBD1 (5 bases). The germline CDR1 and CDR2 sequences are SGHVS and FNYEAQ. V lost 4 bases, J lost 8 bases, and 18 bases lay in between. The CDR3 consists of 16 residues. The DNA for the CDR3 is TGTGCCAGCAGCTCCCAGGGCGGGACGGGGGATTCACCCCTCCACTTT. Translated: CASSSQGGTGDSPLHF.

This clonotype was recorded a few times. The chain carries TRBV12-5 and TRBJ2-7; no definite D call. Between the trimmed V and J ends, which lost 0 bases and 3 bases, there was a span of 3 bases. Germline-derived CDR1 and CDR2 are LGHNT and FRNRAP. The CDR3 contains 12 residues. As DNA, the CDR3 is TGTGCTAGTGGTTTGGTACGCTACGAGCAGTACTTC. Its translation is CASGLVRYEQYF.

This clonotype was detected a few times. This rearrangement joins TRBV7-9 to TRBJ2-2; weak D call: TRBD2 (5 bases). In germline, CDR1 is SEHNR, CDR2 FQNEAQ (reference sequence). Trimming left V 4 bases short and J 2 bases short, with 17 bases between. The CDR3 has 17 residues. The CDR3 is CASSSLGSQTNTGELFF. Here the CDR3 DNA reads TGTGCCAGCAGCTCCCTTGGGAGCCAGACCAACACCGGGGAGCTGTTTTTT.

This clonotype was found many times. V is TRBV7-4 and J is TRBJ2-3, with TRBD2 as a possible D gene (6 bases). The CDR3 is 18 amino acids. V was shortened by 5 bases and J by 0 bases, with 21 bases between the two germline ends. CDR1 is SGHVT, CDR2 SQSDAQ, per germline. This CDR3 reads CASSPGDPIAASTDTQYF. The CDR3 DNA sequence: TGTGCCAGCAGCCCGGGCGACCCCATAGCGGCAAGCACAGATACGCAGTATTTT.

This clonotype was counted only a few times. This chain links TRBV19 with TRBJ1-2; D ambiguous. The CDR3 covers 12 residues. CDR1 is LNHDA and CDR2 is SQIVND in the germline V gene (reference sequence). V was clipped by 5 bases and J by 1 base, with 5 bases between them. The CDR3 region is CASSRFNYGYTF. The CDR3 nucleotides are TGTGCCAGTAGTCGGTTTAACTATGGCTACACCTTC.

This chain uses TRBV7-9 with TRBJ2-1; tentative D call: TRBD2 (6 bases). The CDR3 has 15 amino acids. Per germline, CDR1 SEHNR and CDR2 FQNEAQ (reference sequence). Trimming cost V 6 bases and J 1 base, with 13 bases left between them. In nucleotides, the CDR3 is TGTGCCAGCAGGGGACTTTCCCGTTCCTACAATGAGCAGTTCTTC. Amino acids: CASRGLSRSYNEQFF.

V is TRBV7-9 and J is TRBJ2-3; tentatively, D is TRBD1 or TRBD2 (5 bases each). This CDR3 spans 14 amino acids. The germline CDR1 and CDR2 sequences are SEHNR and FQNEAQ (reference sequence). V was clipped by 6 bases and J by 2 bases, with 12 bases between them. CDR3 DNA: TGTGCCAGCAGTTATCGGGGCTCCACAGATACGCAGTATTTT. It encodes CASSYRGSTDTQYF.

This clonotype was picked up a small number of times. The chain couples TRBV3-1 to TRBJ2-5, with 14 positions matching TRBD2. Losses at the gene ends were 3 bases for V and 5 bases for J; bases not matched to a gene: 11. The CDR3 sequence is 18 residues long. The V gene's germline CDR1 is LGHDT and CDR2 YNNKEL (reference sequence). The CDR3 nucleotides are TGTGCCAGCAGCCACGAGTTAAATGGACTAGCGGGGGGCGAGACCCAGTACTTC. It is translated as CASSHELNGLAGGETQYF.

The count of this clonotype is one. The rearrangement links TRBV3-1 to TRBJ2-5, with 7 bases matching TRBD2. J was trimmed by 5 bases and V by 11 bases; bases with no gene match: 17. The germline V gene has CDR1 LGHDT and CDR2 YNNKEL (reference sequence). The CDR3 covers 15 residues. CDR3 sequence: CACTPSSSGVETQYF. The DNA of the CDR3 is TGTGCCTGCACCCCATCCTCAAGCGGGGTTGAGACCCAGTACTTC.

This clonotype was seen a handful of times. The rearrangement joins TRBV20-1 to TRBJ2-7; the D is unclear. This CDR3 spans 10 amino acids. The germline V gene has CDR1 DFQATT and CDR2 SNEGSKA (reference sequence). V was cut by 6 bases and J by 7 bases, with 10 bases left in between. The DNA for the CDR3 is TGCAGTGCAGGCGGCCGGGAGCAGTACTTC. Amino acid sequence: CSAGGREQYF.

In regard to this clonotype: A much larger clonotype is one base distant, so this may be a read error. The chain has TRBV20-1 and TRBJ2-3; 7 bases match TRBD2. Germline loops: CDR1 DFQATT, CDR2 SNEGSKA (reference sequence). The CDR3 is made up of 14 amino acids. Trimming removed 2 bases from V and 2 bases from J; junction bases left unmatched: 4. The CDR3 is CSARNGTNTDTQYF. In nucleotides, the CDR3 is TGCAGTGCTAGAAATGGGACTAACACAGATACGCAGTATTTT.